This T cell receptor beta chain was identified in a study of shared clonotypes between healthy human individuals. On this clone itself: Its cognate antigen is unknown.

Whole-study findings and limits: Richness estimates generally favored naive over memory subsets. Owing to a small donor count, the genetic and exposure-history diversity represented was limited.

Repertoires were generated with immunoSEQ multiplex PCR, while TCRdb's copy carries only in-frame clones and drops some. The table lists 2.3 million or so clones, over 90% of them singletons. The germline V gene encodes CDR1 LNHDA and CDR2 SQIVND (reference sequence). The V end was cut by 5 bases, the J end by 5 bases, with 10 bases between. The CDR3 has 13 residues. This chain uses TRBV19 with TRBJ2-1; tentative D call: TRBD2 (5 bases). The TCR originated in a young man in good health. Some clones in this sample may be carry-over from other donors' samples. The sample was naive CD4+ T cells from PBMCs. The sample's subset: CD45RA+ positively selected. The CDR3 DNA follows: TGTGCCAGTAGTCCATGGCGGGACAATGAGCAGTTCTTC. It yields the protein CASSPWRDNEQFF.